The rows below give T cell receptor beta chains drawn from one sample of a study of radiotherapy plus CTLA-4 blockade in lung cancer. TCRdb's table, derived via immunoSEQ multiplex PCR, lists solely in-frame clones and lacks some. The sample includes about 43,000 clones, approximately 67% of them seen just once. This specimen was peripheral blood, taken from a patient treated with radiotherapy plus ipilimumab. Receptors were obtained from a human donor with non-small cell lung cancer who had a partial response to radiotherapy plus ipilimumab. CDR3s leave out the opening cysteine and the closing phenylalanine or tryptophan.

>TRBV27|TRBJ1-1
ASSGGVGYTEAF
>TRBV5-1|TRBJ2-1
ASSPTSDEQF
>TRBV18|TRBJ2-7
ASSPEAGAYEQY
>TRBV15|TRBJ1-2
ATSSGGLVYGYT
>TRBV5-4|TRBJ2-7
ARREDTTYEQY
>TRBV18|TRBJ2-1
ASSPAAEQF
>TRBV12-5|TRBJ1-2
ASGVFRLQGKNYGYT
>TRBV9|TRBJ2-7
ASSAGNNPHEQY
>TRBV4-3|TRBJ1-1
ASSQDRQDEAF
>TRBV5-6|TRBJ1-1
ASSLDREAF
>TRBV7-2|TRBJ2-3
ASSLIGTSMTDTQY
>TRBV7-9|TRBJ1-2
ASSLRREGGYT
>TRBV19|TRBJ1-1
AASTNRIPQNEAF
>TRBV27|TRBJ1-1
ASSLGQTTEAF
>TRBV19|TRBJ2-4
ASSIDLGRAGNIQY
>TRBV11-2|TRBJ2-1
ASSQTSGGAAWEQF
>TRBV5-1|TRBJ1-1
ASSLGHTVNTEAF
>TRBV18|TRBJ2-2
ASSPRTMNTGELF
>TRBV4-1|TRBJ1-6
ASSQPTDRANNSPLH
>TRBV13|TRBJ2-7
ATRTSALSYEQY
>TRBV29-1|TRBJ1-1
SVGGDSVPEAF
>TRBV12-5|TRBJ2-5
ASGLGSAAETQY
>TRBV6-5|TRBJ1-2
ASSYKGLYGYT